A single TCR beta chain is shown here with its context. As handled by the study authors: The authors estimated nucleated cell counts from reference gene primer amplification. Assay used: immunoSEQ multiplex PCR; TCRdb lists only in-frame clones, some missing. Clonal size and the V and J genes are those of that table, whereas D and trimming came from the DNA. The data show about 210,000 clones, around 81% seen once. This entry belongs to a study of blood T cell repertoires in COVID-19. Background on the study: The samples span acute and convalescent COVID-19 from the United States, Italy and Spain. In each case, the material was cDNA or gDNA derived from T cells, B-cell-depleted T cells, or PBMCs.

Germline CDR1 reads GTSNPN; CDR2 reads SVGIG (reference sequence). The CDR3 sequence is 13 residues long. V was pared by 3 bases and J by 2 bases, with 2 bases of the junction left unmatched. Sequencing was performed on peripheral blood. This TCR was recovered from a human donor in a cohort sampled during active COVID-19. The V and J genes are TRBV30 and TRBJ2-3; 7 bases line up with TRBD1. CDR3 region: CAWSTGDTDTQYF. CDR3 DNA sequence: TGTGCCTGGAGCACAGGGGACACAGATACGCAGTATTTT.